Shown below are 21 T cell receptor beta chains from a single sample sequenced in a study of T-cell memory formation after mild COVID-19. TCRdb ran MiXCR on the 5' RACE reads and lists one entry per CDR3 protein. The sample holds around 310,000 distinct CDR3 sequences, 15% seen once. Material for sequencing was PBMCs or a T cell subset sorted from them (not recorded which). These receptors were collected from a man younger than 30 who had mild COVID-19 (a few samples of this study predate the infection). Cell type and time point are not known.

The chain has TRBV5-1 and TRBJ2-7; D remains ambiguous. The V end was cut by 0 bases, the J end by 4 bases, with 8 bases between. This CDR3 region has 13 residues. CDR1 SGHRS and CDR2 YFSETQ come from the germline V gene. CDR3 coding DNA: TGCGCCAGCAGCTTGGACAGTCGGTACGAGCAGTACTTC. It encodes CASSLDSRYEQYF.

This clonotype was counted a few times. The CDR3 DNA is TGCGCCAGCAGCTTGTTTGTTCCGGTCCAGGAGACCCAGTACTTC. Encoded protein: CASSLFVPVQETQYF. The gene calls are TRBV5-1 and TRBJ2-5; no definite D call. This CDR3 region has 15 residues. The V gene lost 1 base and the J gene lost 5 bases, with 15 bases spanning the gap. CDR1 and CDR2 from the germline V gene are SGHRS and YFSETQ.

Notes on this clonotype: This is likely a read error, given that the CDR3 carries no conserved phenylalanine or tryptophan at its end. V is TRBV5-1 and J is TRBJ2-1; D gene uncertain. Germline loops: CDR1 SGHRS, CDR2 YFSETQ. The length of the CDR3 is 17 residues. Trimming shortened V by 5 bases and J by 0 bases, and 18 bases separated the two germline ends. CDR3 bases: TGCGCCAGCAGTCCCTCCGGACGCCAGAGCTCCTACAATGAGCAGTTCTTA. Its protein product is CASSPSGRQSSYNEQFL.

The chain is built from TRBV27 and TRBJ2-6, with unresolved D. Trimming took off 2 bases at V and 3 bases at J, with 2 bases between the two ends. This CDR3 comprises 13 residues. The V gene's germline CDR1 is MNHEY and CDR2 SMNVEV (reference sequence). CDR3 loop: CASSLDGANVLTF. The CDR3 region has the DNA TGTGCCAGCAGTTTAGATGGGGCCAACGTCCTGACTTTC.

V and J are TRBV7-9 and TRBJ2-1; 8 bases align to TRBD2. CDR1 is SEHNR and CDR2 is FQNEAQ in the germline V gene (reference sequence). This CDR3 is built from 12 residues. J gave up 12 bases and V 7 bases, and 8 bases lay outside the gene matches. The CDR3 region is CASTPGGGRQFF. The CDR3 region has the DNA TGTGCCAGCACCCCAGGCGGGGGGAGGCAGTTCTTC.

This sequence joins TRBV7-8 and TRBJ1-4, with 7 bases matching TRBD1. CDR3 length equals 19 residues. CDR1 is SGHVS, CDR2 FQNEAQ, per germline. Trimming at V came to 0 bases and at J to 0 bases, leaving 10 bases not matched to a gene. CDR3 sequence reads: CASSLAIYGQAPTNEKLFF. The DNA of the CDR3 is TGTGCCAGCAGCTTAGCGATATACGGACAGGCGCCAACTAATGAAAAACTGTTTTTT.

The rearrangement joins TRBV6-1 to TRBJ1-2; weak D call: TRBD1 (6 bases). The V gene's germline CDR1 is MNHNS and CDR2 SASEGT. The CDR3 consists of 14 residues. Between the trimmed V and J ends, which lost 4 bases and 8 bases, there was a span of 17 bases. This CDR3 is CASSVIQGSRGYTF. For the CDR3, the DNA is TGTGCCAGCAGTGTGATACAGGGTTCTCGCGGCTACACCTTC.

A few counts support this clonotype. V gene TRBV28 combines with J gene TRBJ1-6; D ambiguous. Trimming removed 6 bases from V and 10 bases from J, with 13 bases in between. From germline, CDR1 is MDHEN and CDR2 SYDVKM. This CDR3 comprises 13 residues. CDR3 loop: CASSSVGTSPLHF. Written as DNA, the CDR3 is TGTGCCAGCAGCTCAGTTGGAACCTCACCCCTCCACTTT.

The gene calls are TRBV7-6 and TRBJ2-3, with TRBD2 matching over 7 bases. Germline V gene lookup returns CDR1 SGHVS and CDR2 FNYEAQ. This CDR3 comprises 15 residues. J gave up 0 bases and V 4 bases, and 4 bases lay outside the gene matches. CDR3 nucleotides: TGTGCCAGCAGCTCGGGACTATCTAGCACAGATACGCAGTATTTT. As protein: CASSSGLSSTDTQYF. Complete variable domain (other parts from reference TRBV7-6 and TRBJ2-3): GAGVSQSPRYKVTKRGQDVALRCDPISGHVSLYWYRQALGQGPEFLTYFNYEAQQDKSGLPNDRFSAERPEGSISTLTIQRTEQRDSAMYRCASSSGLSSTDTQYFGPGTRLTVL.

This clonotype has a count of ten or more. The chain uses TRBV7-2 and TRBJ2-2; TRBD2 aligns across 7 bases. Trimming removed 4 bases from V and 5 bases from J; junction bases left unmatched: 7. In germline, CDR1 is SGHTA, CDR2 FQGNSA. CDR3 length: 15 residues. CDR3 in amino acids: CASSSRPGLTGELFF. DNA for the CDR3: TGTGCCAGCAGCTCCCGTCCGGGACTAACCGGGGAGCTGTTTTTT.

This clonotype was detected only a few times. The genes are TRBV12-5 and TRBJ2-7, with D unresolved. The germline CDR1 and CDR2 sequences are LGHNT and FRNRAP. This CDR3 has 13 amino acids. Trimming pared 4 bases from V and 3 bases from J, leaving 10 bases between. The DNA of the CDR3 is TGTGCTAGTGGTTCGCCCAACAGCTACGAGCAGTACGTC. As protein: CASGSPNSYEQYV.

V usage is TRBV29-1 and J usage is TRBJ2-1, with 8 bases fitting TRBD1. The CDR3 covers 14 residues. Germline lookup yields CDR1 SQVTM and CDR2 ANQGSEA. Trimming removed 6 bases from V and 8 bases from J; junction bases left unmatched: 12. The CDR3 here is CSVVALQGADEQFF. The CDR3 DNA sequence: TGCAGCGTAGTGGCTTTGCAGGGGGCCGATGAGCAGTTCTTC.

The gene calls are TRBV27 and TRBJ1-5, with a possible D match to TRBD1 (5 bases). This CDR3 spans 16 amino acids. Trimming pared 5 bases from V and 4 bases from J, leaving 18 bases between. The germline V gene encodes CDR1 MNHEY and CDR2 SMNVEV (reference sequence). The CDR3 here is CASSPRGGAGNQPQHF. As DNA, the CDR3 is TGTGCCAGCAGTCCTAGGGGAGGGGCCGGGAATCAGCCCCAGCATTTT.

In this sample, this clonotype turned up a few times. The chain carries TRBV12-3 or TRBV12-4 and TRBJ2-1; D ambiguous. The V gene lost 5 bases and the J gene lost 6 bases, with 14 bases spanning the gap. The CDR3 runs to 14 residues. The CDR3 nucleotides are TGTGCCAGCAGTCCCCATCCCGTCCCCAATGAGCAGTTCTTC. Protein: CASSPHPVPNEQFF.

This clonotype has only a few counts. V and J are TRBV5-5 and TRBJ2-6; D call uncertain. Looked up from germline, CDR1 is SGHKS and CDR2 is YYEKEE (reference sequence). V was pared by 6 bases and J by 2 bases, with 0 bases between. The CDR3 sequence is 11 residues long. DNA of the CDR3: TGTGCCAGCACTGGGGCCAACGTCCTGACTTTC. Amino acids: CASTGANVLTF.

The chain joins TRBV18 to TRBJ2-1, with D possibly matching TRBD2 (5 bases). CDR3 length: 14 residues. The germline V gene has CDR1 KGHSH and CDR2 LQKENI. Trimming shortened V by 2 bases and J by 7 bases, and 12 bases separated the two germline ends. The DNA for the CDR3 is TGTGCCAGCTCACCATTAGGAGGTGGGAATGAGCAGTTCTTC. It specifies CASSPLGGGNEQFF.

The chain uses TRBV6-5 and TRBJ1-2; D is unresolved. V was trimmed by 0 bases and J by 4 bases, leaving 6 bases between them. Germline CDR1 MNHEY, CDR2 SVGAGI. The CDR3 consists of 13 residues. CDR3 loop: CASSYSMLYGYTF. CDR3 coding DNA: TGTGCCAGCAGTTACTCGATGCTCTATGGCTACACCTTC.

This chain connects TRBV7-9 to TRBJ2-1; TRBD2 agrees at 11 bases. Germline V CDR1 and CDR2: SEHNR, FQNEAQ (reference sequence). V lost 6 bases to trimming and J lost 2 bases; unmatched junction nucleotides: 6. The CDR3 is 16 residues long. The DNA of the CDR3 is TGTGCCAGCAGGTCACCGGGACTAGCGGCCTACAATGAGCAGTTCTTC. Encoded protein: CASRSPGLAAYNEQFF.

This clonotype has a handful of counts. This chain connects TRBV20-1 to TRBJ2-1; D may be TRBD1 or TRBD2 (6 bases each). This CDR3 region has 14 residues. V lost 5 bases, J lost 3 bases, and 14 bases lay in between. CDR1 and CDR2 (germline): DFQATT, SNEGSKA (reference sequence). The CDR3 nucleotides read TGCAGTGCTCGAGGACGGGGGCACTACAATGAGCAGTTCTTC. This sequence encodes CSARGRGHYNEQFF.

The chain is built from TRBV30 and TRBJ1-1, with D possibly TRBD1 on 5 matching bases. Trimming removed 5 bases at V and 0 bases at J, with 10 bases between. CDR1 GTSNPN and CDR2 SVGIG come from the germline V gene (reference sequence). The CDR3 spans 13 residues. The CDR3 protein is CAWDSRMNTEAFF. The CDR3 DNA sequence: TGTGCCTGGGACAGCAGAATGAACACTGAAGCTTTCTTT.

In its sample, this clonotype was seen a few times. J is TRBJ2-2 and V is TRBV4-3, with TRBD1 matching 7 bases. Germline assignment: CDR1 LGHNA and CDR2 YSLEER. V trimming: 1 base; J trimming: 6 bases; junction bases outside the gene matches: 8. This CDR3 has 16 amino acids. The CDR3 nucleotides are TGCGCCAGCAGCCAAGTAGGCAGGGGGAAGGCCGGGGAGCTGTTTTTT. This translates into CASSQVGRGKAGELFF.